These 26 T cell receptor beta chains originate from one sample sequenced in a study of shared clonotypes between healthy human individuals. Libraries were prepared by immunoSEQ multiplex PCR; TCRdb keeps only in-frame clonotypes and omits some of them. The table records about 490,000 clones, around 73% of them present only once. The sample taken for sequencing was PBMCs. The receptors originated from a woman aged 40 to 50 in good health. Some clones in this sample may be carry-over from other donors' samples.

V usage is TRBV7-2 and J usage is TRBJ1-5, with 12 bases that match TRBD1. The CDR3 totals 15 residues. Germline CDR1 SGHTA, CDR2 FQGNSA. V trimming: 6 bases; J trimming: 9 bases; junction bases outside the gene matches: 9. DNA of the CDR3: TGTGCCAGCAGTTACTTGGGACAGGGGGCAAGGCCCCAGCATTTT. Its translation is CASSYLGQGARPQHF.

This rearrangement joins TRBV5-1 to TRBJ2-7; tentatively, D is TRBD2 (5 bases). V dropped 2 bases and J dropped 2 bases, with 20 bases sitting between them. From germline, CDR1 is SGHRS and CDR2 YFSETQ. The CDR3 totals 17 residues. The CDR3 nucleotides are TGCGCCAGCAGCTTCCAACCGGGCACCGGGGTGCCCTACGAGCAGTACTTC. Amino acids: CASSFQPGTGVPYEQYF. The full variable domain, completed using reference TRBV5-1 and TRBJ2-7, is KAGVTQTPRYLIKTRGQQVTLSCSPISGHRSVSWYQQTPGQGLQFLFEYFSETQRNKGNFPGRFSGRQFSNSRSEMNVSTLELGDSALYLCASSFQPGTGVPYEQYFGPGTRLTVT.

This clone was counted once. CDR3 sequence (DNA): TGCGCCAGCAGCTCGGCCCGGGACAACTACGAGCAGTACTTC. Protein sequence: CASSSARDNYEQYF. The gene calls are TRBV4-1 and TRBJ2-7, with D perhaps TRBD1 (6 bases). The CDR3 runs to 14 residues. Germline V gives CDR1 MGHRA, CDR2 YSYEKL. Trimming took off 5 bases at V and 3 bases at J, with 14 bases between the two ends.

The chain combines TRBV6-1 with TRBJ2-5; TRBD2 matches at 13 bases. The J call may not be correct, given that the DNA end is closer to TRBJ2-7. CDR1 and CDR2 (germline): MNHNS, SASEGT. There are 14 residues in the CDR3. The CDR3 loop reads CASSRLAGGYEQYF. CDR3 bases: TGTGCCAGCAGTCGACTAGCGGGAGGCTACGAGCAGTACTTC.

With regard to this clone: This sample includes further DNA sequences coding for the same CDR3. V gene TRBV19 combines with J gene TRBJ2-1, with D tentatively TRBD1 (6 bases). The CDR3 sequence is 15 residues long. V was pared by 5 bases and J by 3 bases, with 14 bases between. Germline CDR1 reads LNHDA; CDR2 reads SQIVND (reference sequence). CDR3 residues: CASSQGLAGYNEQFF. The CDR3 coding sequence is TGTGCCAGTAGTCAGGGGTTGGCCGGCTACAATGAGCAGTTCTTC.

The V call is TRBV11-1, the J call TRBJ1-1; D is possibly TRBD1 (5 bases). Trimming pared 2 bases from V and 7 bases from J, leaving 11 bases between. The CDR3 loop spans 13 amino acids. Germline CDR1 is SGHAT and CDR2 is FQDESV (reference sequence). In DNA form, the CDR3 reads TGTGCCAGCAGCTTACCCTGGGGCGGTGAAGCTTTCTTT. This encodes CASSLPWGGEAFF. The full variable domain, its missing parts supplied by reference TRBV11-1 and TRBJ1-1, is EAEVAQSPRYKITEKSQAVAFWCDPISGHATLYWYRQILGQGPELLVQFQDESVVDDSQLPKDRFSAERLKGVDSTLKIQPAELGDSAMYLCASSLPWGGEAFFGQGTRLTVV.

The chain is built from TRBV29-1 and TRBJ2-5; 15 positions match TRBD2. The length of the CDR3 is 18 residues. V was pared by 2 bases and J by 3 bases, with 10 bases of the junction left unmatched. CDR1 and CDR2 (germline): SQVTM, ANQGSEA. CDR3 sequence (DNA): TGCAGCGTTGAATACGGACTAGCGGGAGGGGTTTGGAAAGAGACCCAGTACTTC. Amino acid sequence: CSVEYGLAGGVWKETQYF.

The J gene is TRBJ1-5, the V gene TRBV27, with a tentative D call TRBD1 (6 bases). V lost 5 bases, J lost 3 bases, and 14 bases lay in between. The germline CDR1 and CDR2 sequences are MNHEY and SMNVEV (reference sequence). This CDR3 contains 15 residues. The CDR3 here is CASSPYRDNNQPQHF. The CDR3 DNA reads TGTGCCAGCAGTCCCTATAGGGACAACAATCAGCCCCAGCATTTT.

On this clone: This CDR3 is also generated by other DNA sequences in the sample. The rearrangement uses TRBV19 and TRBJ2-7, with TRBD1 matching over 9 bases. V was pared by 5 bases and J by 2 bases, with 4 bases of the junction left unmatched. Germline CDR1 reads LNHDA; CDR2 reads SQIVND (reference sequence). The CDR3 runs to 14 residues. CDR3 region: CASSPGQGTYEQYF. The CDR3 bases are TGTGCCAGTAGTCCCGGACAGGGGACCTACGAGCAGTACTTC.

This sequence joins TRBV30 and TRBJ1-3; no clear D gene. This CDR3 region has 14 residues. Between the trimmed V and J ends, which lost 1 base and 4 bases, there was a span of 11 bases. Germline V gives CDR1 GTSNPN, CDR2 SVGIG (reference sequence). CDR3 loop: CAWSGPQTGNTIYF. CDR3 sequence (DNA): TGTGCCTGGAGTGGGCCCCAGACAGGAAACACCATATATTTT.

This rearrangement joins TRBV28 to TRBJ1-2; D may be TRBD1 (5 bases). The CDR3 runs to 12 residues. V dropped 6 bases and J dropped 7 bases, with 12 bases sitting between them. CDR1 is MDHEN, CDR2 SYDVKM, per germline. In nucleotides, the CDR3 is TGTGCCAGCAGCAGACAGTATGCTGGCTACACCTTC. Its translation is CASSRQYAGYTF.

This sequence joins TRBV7-6 and TRBJ2-7, with 8 bases aligning to TRBD1. Germline V CDR1 and CDR2: SGHVS, FNYEAQ. The CDR3 extends over 15 amino acids. Trimming removed 3 bases from V and 3 bases from J; junction bases left unmatched: 7. The CDR3 DNA reads as TGTGCCAGCAGCTTGGACCGGGACAGGATCTACGAGCAGTACTTC. This gives the protein CASSLDRDRIYEQYF.

In DNA, the CDR3 is TGCGCCAGCAGCTTGGTTGGGACAGGGGGCTGGGAGACCCAGTACTTC. Amino acid sequence: CASSLVGTGGWETQYF. V and J are TRBV5-1 and TRBJ2-5; 12 positions match TRBD1. Germline assignment: CDR1 SGHRS and CDR2 YFSETQ. CDR3 length: 16 amino acids. With V trimmed by 0 bases and J by 5 bases, 5 bases remained unmatched. Drawing the rest from reference TRBV5-1 and TRBJ2-5, the complete variable domain is KAGVTQTPRYLIKTRGQQVTLSCSPISGHRSVSWYQQTPGQGLQFLFEYFSETQRNKGNFPGRFSGRQFSNSRSEMNVSTLELGDSALYLCASSLVGTGGWETQYFGPGTRLLVL.

This CDR3 reads CAWSLLVGLGETQYF. The CDR3 DNA follows: TGTGCCTGGAGTCTTTTGGTAGGGCTCGGGGAGACCCAGTACTTC. The chain has TRBV30 and TRBJ2-5; D uncertain. Germline CDR1 is GTSNPN and CDR2 is SVGIG (reference sequence). The CDR3 covers 15 residues. The germline V and J ends were trimmed by 2 bases and 5 bases, with 18 bases remaining between them. Supplemented by reference TRBV30 and TRBJ2-5, the full variable domain reads SQTIHQWPATLVQPVGSPLSLECTVEGTSNPNLYWYRQAAGRGLQLLFYSVGIGQISSEVPQNLSASRPQDRQFILSSKKLLLSDSGFYLCAWSLLVGLGETQYFGPGTRLLVL.

The gene calls are TRBV6-5 and TRBJ2-3; 11 bases align to TRBD2. Germline CDR1 reads MNHEY; CDR2 reads SVGAGI. The CDR3 contains 15 residues. Unmatched junction bases numbered 4, after V lost 6 bases and J lost 2 bases. The CDR3 spells CASSRTSGYTDTQYF. CDR3 nucleotides: TGTGCCAGCAGCCGGACTAGCGGGTACACAGATACGCAGTATTTT.

V usage is TRBV4-2 and J usage is TRBJ2-1, with 14 bases that match TRBD2. Unmatched junction bases numbered 6, after V lost 2 bases and J lost 9 bases. The CDR3 spans 16 residues. Germline V gene sequence: CDR1 LGHNA, CDR2 YNFKEQ. CDR3 in DNA: TGTGCCAGCAGCCAACCCGGGACTAGCGGGAGTGTTGAGCAGTTCTTC. Translation: CASSQPGTSGSVEQFF.

A single count supports this clone. V usage is TRBV6-4 and J usage is TRBJ2-1; 13 nucleotides match TRBD2. V gave up 9 bases and J gave up 6 bases; unmatched junction bases: 8. Germline-derived CDR1 and CDR2 are MRHNA and SNTAGT. CDR3 length: 15 residues. The CDR3 DNA reads TGTGCCAGTAGTCAACTAGCGGGAGGGGCCAATGAGCAGTTCTTC. Its protein is CASSQLAGGANEQFF.

Concerning this clone: Other DNA sequences from this sample encode an identical CDR3 as well. The rearrangement uses TRBV28 and TRBJ1-1; 8 nucleotides align to TRBD1. J gave up 8 bases and V 5 bases, and 1 base lay outside the gene matches. The germline V gene encodes CDR1 MDHEN and CDR2 SYDVKM. The CDR3 has 11 amino acids. The CDR3 coding sequence is TGTGCCAGCAGTGGGGACAGGGAAGCTTTCTTT. Its translation is CASSGDREAFF.

The chain recombines TRBV10-3 with TRBJ2-1; D is undetermined. CDR1 ENHRY and CDR2 SYGVKD come from the germline V gene. V lost 0 bases to trimming and J lost 12 bases, with 9 bases between them. The CDR3 runs 12 residues. The CDR3 coding sequence is TGTGCCATCAGTGAGTCGGGCGACTCGCAGTTCTTC. This translates into CAISESGDSQFF.

The CDR3 DNA reads as TGTGCCAGCTCACCGGGACTAGCGGGAGGCGAGCAGTACTTC. It is translated as CASSPGLAGGEQYF. This rearrangement joins TRBV18 to TRBJ2-7; TRBD2 agrees at 15 bases. This CDR3 spans 14 amino acids. With 3 bases clipped from V and 6 bases from J, the junction kept 0 bases outside the gene matches. Germline values: CDR1 KGHSH, CDR2 LQKENI.

The CDR3 sequence is CASSEGASRETQYF. The CDR3 DNA is TGCGCCAGCAGTGAGGGGGCTAGTCGGGAGACCCAGTACTTC. J is TRBJ2-5 and V is TRBV10-1; D is possibly TRBD1 (5 bases). There are 14 residues in the CDR3. Germline assignment: CDR1 WNHNN and CDR2 SYGVQD (reference sequence). V was clipped by 2 bases and J by 5 bases, with 12 bases between them.

The chain recombines TRBV10-3 with TRBJ2-7; D possibly matches TRBD1 or TRBD2 (5 bases each). Germline CDR1 is ENHRY and CDR2 is SYGVKD. The V and J ends lost 6 bases and 3 bases respectively, with 15 bases between them. This CDR3 has 14 residues. The CDR3 DNA is TGTGCCATCAGAACCGGGGACGGCGGCTACGAGCAGTACTTC. Translated: CAIRTGDGGYEQYF.

This clone was found a few times. This chain connects TRBV27 to TRBJ2-7, with TRBD1 matching over 9 bases. The CDR3 extends over 16 amino acids. Germline trimming cut 6 bases from V and 3 bases from J; bases unmatched to any gene: 12. Germline assignment: CDR1 MNHEY and CDR2 SMNVEV (reference sequence). The CDR3: CASRSLRTGVLYEQYF. CDR3 nucleotides: TGTGCCAGCAGATCCCTTCGGACAGGGGTACTCTACGAGCAGTACTTC.

The V and J genes are TRBV19 and TRBJ2-7; 9 bases agree with TRBD2. This CDR3 spans 13 amino acids. From germline, CDR1 is LNHDA and CDR2 SQIVND (reference sequence). V lost 4 bases and J lost 6; bases outside the gene matches: 4. CDR3 DNA sequence: TGTGCCAGTAGTAAACTAGCGGGTCGCGAGCAGTACTTC. Protein product: CASSKLAGREQYF.

The genes are TRBV28 and TRBJ2-2, with TRBD2 as a possible D gene (6 bases). The CDR3 covers 13 residues. V was clipped by 6 bases and J by 1 base, with 6 bases between them. Germline lookup yields CDR1 MDHEN and CDR2 SYDVKM. CDR3 bases: TGTGCCAGCAGGGAGGGGAACACCGGGGAGCTGTTTTTT. It is translated as CASREGNTGELFF.

A word on this clone: It may be a read error: a sequence one base away is much more abundant. The chain has TRBV4-3 and TRBJ1-2; 9 nucleotides align to TRBD1. CDR1 and CDR2 (germline): LGHNA, YSLEER. The CDR3 spans 13 residues. In nucleotides, the CDR3 is TGCGCCAGCAGCCCGGGACAGGGCTTAGGCTGCACCTTC. Translated: CASSPGQGLGCTF.